The text below deals with one TCR beta chain. The CDR3 spans 10 residues. The germline V and J ends were trimmed by 3 bases and 7 bases, with 4 bases remaining between them. Germline CDR1 MGHRA, CDR2 YSYEKL. Here immunoSEQ multiplex PCR was the method, and the copy in TCRdb shows in-frame clones only, minus some. The sample has about 400,000 clones, about 85% seen once; the top ten hold almost 2%. These data are taken from a study of blood T cell repertoires in COVID-19. The sequence was obtained from a woman aged 18-30 years with acute COVID-19. The V gene is TRBV4-1, the J gene TRBJ2-7; D unclear. Sequencing used PBMCs or T cells enriched from blood (not recorded which). This CDR3 is CASSHGEQYF. As DNA, the CDR3 is TGCGCCAGCAGCCACGGTGAGCAGTACTTC.